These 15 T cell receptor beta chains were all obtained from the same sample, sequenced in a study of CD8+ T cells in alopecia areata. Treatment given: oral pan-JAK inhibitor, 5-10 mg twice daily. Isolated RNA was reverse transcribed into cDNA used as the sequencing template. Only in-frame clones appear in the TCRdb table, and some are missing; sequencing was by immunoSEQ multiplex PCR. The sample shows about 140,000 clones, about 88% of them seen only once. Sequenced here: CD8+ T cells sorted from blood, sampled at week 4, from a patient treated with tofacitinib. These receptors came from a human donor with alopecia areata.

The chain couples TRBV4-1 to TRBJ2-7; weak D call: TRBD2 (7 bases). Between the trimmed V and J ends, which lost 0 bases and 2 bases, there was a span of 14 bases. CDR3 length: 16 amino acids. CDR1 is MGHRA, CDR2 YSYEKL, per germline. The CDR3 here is CASSQEGRGAAYEQYF. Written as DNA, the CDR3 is TGCGCCAGCAGCCAAGAGGGTCGGGGGGCTGCCTACGAGCAGTACTTC.

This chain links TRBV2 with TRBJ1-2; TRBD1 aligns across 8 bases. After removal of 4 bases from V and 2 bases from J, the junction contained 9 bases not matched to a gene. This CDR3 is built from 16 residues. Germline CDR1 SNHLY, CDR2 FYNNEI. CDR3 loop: CASSGFDRGVNYGYTF. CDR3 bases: TGTGCCAGCAGTGGATTTGACAGGGGAGTAAACTATGGCTACACCTTC. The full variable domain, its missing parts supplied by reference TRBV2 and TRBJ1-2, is EPEVTQTPSHQVTQMGQEVILRCVPISNHLYFYWYRQILGQKVEFLVSFYNNEISEKSEIFDDQFSVERPDGSNFTLKIRSTKLEDSAMYFCASSGFDRGVNYGYTFGSGTRLTVV.

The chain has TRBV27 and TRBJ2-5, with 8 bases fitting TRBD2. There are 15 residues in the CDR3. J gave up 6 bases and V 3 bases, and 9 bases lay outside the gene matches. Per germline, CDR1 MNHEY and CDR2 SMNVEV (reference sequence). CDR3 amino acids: CASSLSTSAAKTQYF. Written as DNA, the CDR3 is TGTGCCAGCAGTTTGTCGACTAGCGCGGCAAAGACCCAGTACTTC.

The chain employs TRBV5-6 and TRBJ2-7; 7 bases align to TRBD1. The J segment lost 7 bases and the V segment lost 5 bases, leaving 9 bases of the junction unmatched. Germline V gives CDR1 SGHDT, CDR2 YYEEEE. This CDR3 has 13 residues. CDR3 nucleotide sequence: TGTGCCAGCAGTCGGACAGGCTTGTCGGAGCAGTACTTC. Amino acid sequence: CASSRTGLSEQYF.

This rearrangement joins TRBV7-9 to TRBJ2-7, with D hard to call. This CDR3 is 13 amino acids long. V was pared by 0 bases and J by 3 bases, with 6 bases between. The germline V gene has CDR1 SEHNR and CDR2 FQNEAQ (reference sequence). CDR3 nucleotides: TGTGCCAGCAGCTTAGCGGTAGGCTACGAGCAGTACTTC. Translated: CASSLAVGYEQYF.

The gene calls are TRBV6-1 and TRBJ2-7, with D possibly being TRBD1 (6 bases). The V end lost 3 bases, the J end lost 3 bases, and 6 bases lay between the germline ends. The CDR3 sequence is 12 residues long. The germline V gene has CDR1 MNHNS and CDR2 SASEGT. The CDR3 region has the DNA TGTGCCAGCAGTGAGACAGGCTACGAGCAGTACTTC. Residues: CASSETGYEQYF.

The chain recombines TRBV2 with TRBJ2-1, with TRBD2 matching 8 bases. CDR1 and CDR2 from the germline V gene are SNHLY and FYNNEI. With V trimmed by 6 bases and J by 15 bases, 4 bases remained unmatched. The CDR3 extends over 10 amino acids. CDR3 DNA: TGTGCCAGCAGCGAGGGACTAGTGTTCTTC. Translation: CASSEGLVFF.

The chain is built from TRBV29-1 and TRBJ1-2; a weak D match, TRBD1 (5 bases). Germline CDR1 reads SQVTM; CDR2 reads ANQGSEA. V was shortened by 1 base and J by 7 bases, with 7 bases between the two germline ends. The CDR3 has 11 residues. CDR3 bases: TGCAGCGTTGAAGCCAGGGTTGGCTACACCTTC. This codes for CSVEARVGYTF. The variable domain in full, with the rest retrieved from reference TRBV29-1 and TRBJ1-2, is SAVISQKPSRDICQRGTSLTIQCQVDSQVTMMFWYRQQPGQSLTLIATANQGSEATYESGFVIDKFPISRPNLTFSTLTVSNMSPEDSSIYLCSVEARVGYTFGSGTRLTVV.

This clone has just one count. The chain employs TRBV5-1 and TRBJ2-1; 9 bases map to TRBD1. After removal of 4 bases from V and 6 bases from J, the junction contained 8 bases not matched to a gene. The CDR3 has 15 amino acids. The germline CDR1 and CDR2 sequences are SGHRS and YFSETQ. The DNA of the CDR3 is TGCGCCAGCAGCCTTTCACAGGGGGCTATCAATGAGCAGTTCTTC. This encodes CASSLSQGAINEQFF.

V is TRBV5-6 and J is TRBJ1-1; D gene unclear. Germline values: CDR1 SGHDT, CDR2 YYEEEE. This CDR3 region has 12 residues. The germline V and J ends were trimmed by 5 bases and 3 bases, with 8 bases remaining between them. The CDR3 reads CASSSHHTEAFF. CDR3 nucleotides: TGTGCCAGCAGTTCTCATCACACTGAAGCTTTCTTT.

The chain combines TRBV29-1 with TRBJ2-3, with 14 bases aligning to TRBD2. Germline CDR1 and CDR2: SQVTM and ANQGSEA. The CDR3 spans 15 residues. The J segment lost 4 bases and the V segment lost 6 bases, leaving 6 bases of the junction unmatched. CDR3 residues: CSVTGTSGGPDTQYF. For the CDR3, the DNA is TGCAGCGTAACCGGGACTAGCGGGGGCCCAGATACGCAGTATTTT.

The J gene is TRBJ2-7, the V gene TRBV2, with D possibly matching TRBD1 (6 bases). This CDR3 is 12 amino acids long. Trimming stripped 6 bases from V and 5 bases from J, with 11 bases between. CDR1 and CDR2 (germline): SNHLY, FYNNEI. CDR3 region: CASRTGSHEQYF. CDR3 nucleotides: TGTGCCAGCAGAACAGGGTCCCACGAGCAGTACTTC.

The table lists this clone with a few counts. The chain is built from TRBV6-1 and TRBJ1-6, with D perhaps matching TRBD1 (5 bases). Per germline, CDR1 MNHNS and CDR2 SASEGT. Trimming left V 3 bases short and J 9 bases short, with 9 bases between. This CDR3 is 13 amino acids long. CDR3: CASSDRDASPLHF. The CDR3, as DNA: TGTGCCAGCAGTGACAGGGACGCTTCACCCCTCCACTTT.

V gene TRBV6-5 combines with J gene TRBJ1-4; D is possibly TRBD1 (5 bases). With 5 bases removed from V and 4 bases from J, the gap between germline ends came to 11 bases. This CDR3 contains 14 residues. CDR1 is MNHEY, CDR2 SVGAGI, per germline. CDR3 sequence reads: CASSPAGLNEKLFF. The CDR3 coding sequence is TGTGCCAGCAGTCCGGCGGGGCTTAATGAAAAACTGTTTTTT.

CDR3 bases: TGTGCCAGCAGTCCCCGCCAAAATGAGCAGTTCTTC. Protein product: CASSPRQNEQFF. V is TRBV7-9 and J is TRBJ2-1; D is unclear. This CDR3 is 12 amino acids long. Trimming took 6 bases from V and 7 from J, leaving 10 bases between them. Germline V gene lookup returns CDR1 SEHNR and CDR2 FQNEAQ (reference sequence).